The text below deals with one T cell receptor (beta chain). Its antigen is unidentified. From germline, CDR1 is DFQATT and CDR2 SNEGSKA (reference sequence). The CDR3 loop spans 12 amino acids. Trimming took 8 bases from V and 4 from J, leaving 14 bases between them. The data are from a study of blood T cells in healthy people across ages. Study-level points and caveats: The fall in TCR beta diversity per million T cells was roughly linear with age.

PCR was performed a second time for roughly 6 to 12 cycles using a sample-barcoded 5' primer and a J-beta primer mix. TCRdb analysed the 5' RACE reads with MiXCR anew, one entry per CDR3 protein. The data contain under 850,000 distinct CDR3 sequences, roughly 40% of them singletons. The sequencing input was blood. V is TRBV20-1 and J is TRBJ1-1; maybe TRBD1 (6 bases). The clonotype was recovered from a man aged 18-30 years in good health. CDR3 amino acids: CSPLGGGTEAFF. CDR3 nucleotide sequence: TGCAGTCCCTTGGGAGGGGGCACTGAAGCTTTCTTT.